The 12 T cell receptor beta chains listed next were all sequenced from one sample in a study of CD8 T cells in ankylosing spondylitis. TCRdb fed the 5' RACE reads into MiXCR, producing one record per CDR3 protein. This table has tens of thousands of distinct CDR3 sequences, 6% appearing once. Material: blood, either unsorted or a sorted T cell fraction (not recorded which). The source is a male donor with ankylosing spondylitis or in good health (not recorded which).

This clonotype appeared many times. V and J are TRBV7-2 and TRBJ1-1; TRBD1 matches 8 bases. V trimming: 4 bases; J trimming: 4 bases; junction bases outside the gene matches: 5. CDR3 length: 14 amino acids. Germline V gene sequence: CDR1 SGHTA, CDR2 FQGNSA. As DNA, the CDR3 is TGTGCCAGCAGCTGGGGCAGGGGGCCCACTGAAGCTTTCTTT. Translated, it gives CASSWGRGPTEAFF.

Many counts were recorded for this clonotype. This chain links TRBV12-3 or TRBV12-4 with TRBJ2-5; 8 bases fit TRBD2. The CDR3 spans 13 residues. V gave up 3 bases and J gave up 5 bases; unmatched junction bases: 2. For the CDR3, the DNA is TGTGCCAGCAGTTTTGGCGGGGGGGAGACCCAGTACTTC. The encoded protein is CASSFGGGETQYF.

This clonotype showed up many times. J is TRBJ2-2 and V is TRBV7-2, with D unclear. The V gene's germline CDR1 is SGHTA and CDR2 FQGNSA. The CDR3 runs 17 residues. The V end was cut by 5 bases, the J end by 7 bases, with 23 bases between. The CDR3 sequence is CASSNPYLLGVGGELFF. The CDR3 DNA reads as TGTGCCAGCAGCAACCCTTACCTTTTGGGTGTCGGCGGGGAGCTGTTTTTT.

This clonotype was counted ten times or more. J is TRBJ1-5 and V is TRBV9; D unresolved. Germline V lookup: CDR1 SGDLS, CDR2 YYNGEE. Trimming cost V 0 bases and J 4 bases, with 11 bases left between them. The CDR3 contains 15 residues. The CDR3 is CASSVENSRNQPQHF. The CDR3 nucleotides are TGTGCCAGCAGCGTAGAAAACAGTAGGAATCAGCCCCAGCATTTT.

The rearrangement links TRBV2 to TRBJ2-5; TRBD2 matches 10 bases. Germline trimming cut 5 bases from V and 2 bases from J; bases unmatched to any gene: 5. From germline, CDR1 is SNHLY and CDR2 FYNNEI. CDR3 size: 15 residues. CDR3 residues: CASSRASGGQETQYF. As DNA, the CDR3 is TGTGCCAGCAGTAGGGCTAGCGGGGGACAAGAGACCCAGTACTTC.

This clonotype was seen at least ten times. The chain combines TRBV5-1 with TRBJ2-7; 7 nucleotides match TRBD2. This CDR3 has 16 amino acids. CDR1 SGHRS and CDR2 YFSETQ come from the germline V gene. V gave up 0 bases and J gave up 4 bases; unmatched junction bases: 10. As DNA, the CDR3 is TGCGCCAGCAGCTTGGAGGGTAGCGGGTCTGTATACGAGCAGTACTTC. Its translation is CASSLEGSGSVYEQYF.

This clonotype has ten or more counts. The chain combines TRBV7-9 with TRBJ1-1; 8 bases fit TRBD1. This CDR3 comprises 15 residues. J gave up 6 bases and V 0 bases, and 6 bases lay outside the gene matches. CDR1 and CDR2 (germline): SEHNR, FQNEAQ (reference sequence). The CDR3 DNA reads as TGTGCCAGCAGCTTAGCCAACAGGGGGATCTCTGAAGCTTTCTTT. This gives the protein CASSLANRGISEAFF.

This clonotype has at least ten counts. The rearrangement links TRBV20-1 to TRBJ2-2; 11 nucleotides align to TRBD1. The V gene end was trimmed by 0 bases and the J gene end by 7 bases; junction bases not matched to a gene: 7. This CDR3 is 16 amino acids long. The germline gives CDR1 DFQATT, CDR2 SNEGSKA (reference sequence). The CDR3 DNA follows: TGCAGTGCTAGAGATCCGGGACAGGGGGAGATCGGGGAGCTGTTTTTT. This codes for CSARDPGQGEIGELFF.

This clonotype was seen many times. V gene TRBV12-3 or TRBV12-4 combines with J gene TRBJ2-7; tentatively, D is TRBD1 or TRBD2 (5 bases each). V lost 5 bases and J lost 0, with 11 bases in between. The CDR3 spans 14 residues. CDR3 sequence (DNA): TGTGCCAGCAGTCTCGGGGACGCCTCCTACGAGCAGTACTTC. Its translation is CASSLGDASYEQYF.

This clonotype was recorded many times. This sequence joins TRBV24-1 and TRBJ2-5; 8 bases fit TRBD2. J was trimmed by 5 bases and V by 3 bases; bases with no gene match: 1. Germline CDR1 KGHDR, CDR2 SFDVKD. The CDR3 runs to 13 residues. The CDR3 DNA is TGTGCCACCAGTGATGCTAGCGGGGAGACCCAGTACTTC. Its protein is CATSDASGETQYF.

The sample holds many counts of this clonotype. V and J are TRBV5-1 and TRBJ2-1; D remains unclear. This CDR3 is 14 amino acids long. Germline V gene sequence: CDR1 SGHRS, CDR2 YFSETQ. V was trimmed by 5 bases and J by 0 bases, leaving 9 bases between them. The CDR3 is CASRTVASYNEQFF. DNA for the CDR3: TGCGCCAGCAGAACGGTTGCCTCCTACAATGAGCAGTTCTTC. Full variable domain (outside the CDR3, taken from reference TRBV5-1 and TRBJ2-1): KAGVTQTPRYLIKTRGQQVTLSCSPISGHRSVSWYQQTPGQGLQFLFEYFSETQRNKGNFPGRFSGRQFSNSRSEMNVSTLELGDSALYLCASRTVASYNEQFFGPGTRLTVL.

This clonotype occurred many times. The V call is TRBV20-1, the J call TRBJ2-7; D uncertain. Germline V gene data show CDR1 as DFQATT and CDR2 as SNEGSKA (reference sequence). V was clipped by 6 bases and J by 3 bases, with 9 bases between them. There are 11 residues in the CDR3. The CDR3 DNA sequence: TGCAGTGCCCTGCACCGCTACGAGCAGTACTTC. It codes for CSALHRYEQYF.